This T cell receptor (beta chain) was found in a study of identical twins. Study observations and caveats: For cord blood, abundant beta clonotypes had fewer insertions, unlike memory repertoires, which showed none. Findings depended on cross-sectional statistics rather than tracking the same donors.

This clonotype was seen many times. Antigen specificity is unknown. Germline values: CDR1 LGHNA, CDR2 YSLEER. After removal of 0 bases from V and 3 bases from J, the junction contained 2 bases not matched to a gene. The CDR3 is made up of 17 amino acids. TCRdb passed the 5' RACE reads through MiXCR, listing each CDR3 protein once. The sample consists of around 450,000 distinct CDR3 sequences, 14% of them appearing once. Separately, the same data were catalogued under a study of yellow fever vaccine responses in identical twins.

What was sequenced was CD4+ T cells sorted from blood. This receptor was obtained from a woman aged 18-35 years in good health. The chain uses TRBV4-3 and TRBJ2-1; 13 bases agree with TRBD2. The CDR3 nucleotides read TGCGCCAGCAGCCAAGAGCGACTAGCGGGAGGCTACAATGAGCAGTTCTTC. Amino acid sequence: CASSQERLAGGYNEQFF.